This entry lists 2 T cell receptor beta chains sequenced from one sample in a study of blood T cells in healthy people across ages (dated by TCRdb to between 2014 and 2017). Libraries were constructed by 5' RACE. This sample was sequenced with an Illumina HiSeq 2500. A second PCR of about 6 to 12 cycles was performed with a sample-barcoded 5' primer and a J-beta primer mix. The public sequencing data were trimmed at Q25 with fastp and processed into clonotypes with MiXCR by TCRdb, which kept only in-frame beta chains. Rows are unified per CDR3 protein, each entry keeping the most common DNA and genes. The sample table holds approximately 800,000 distinct CDR3 sequences, of which 53% were seen once. The ten largest clonotypes hold roughly two fifths of the sample. Sequences were obtained from blood. Receptors were obtained from a man older than 75 in good health.

The J gene is TRBJ2-1, the V gene TRBV6-6, with TRBD2 matching 8 bases. Germline V gene data show CDR1 as MNHNY and CDR2 as SVGAGI (reference sequence). This CDR3 comprises 12 residues. The ends lost 6 bases at V and 13 bases at J; junction bases unmatched: 8. The chain's CDR3 is CASSPPGTRQFF. In nucleotides, the CDR3 is TGTGCCAGCAGCCCCCCCGGGACTAGACAGTTCTTC.

As DNA, the CDR3 is TGTGCCAGCTCAACGGACAGGGGACGGTCCTACGAGCAGTACTTC. This codes for CASSTDRGRSYEQYF. This chain uses TRBV18 with TRBJ2-7; 9 positions match TRBD1. The trim removed 5 bases at V and 1 base at J, leaving 6 bases unmatched. This CDR3 spans 15 amino acids. Germline CDR1 and CDR2: KGHSH and LQKENI.